These 20 T cell receptor beta chains originate from one sample sequenced in a study of T-cell reconstitution after alpha-beta-depleted transplantation in children. Unique molecular identifiers were incorporated during preparation of the TCRbeta library. TCRdb re-called the PCR reads through MiXCR, storing one row per CDR3 protein. The data show some 290,000 distinct CDR3 sequences, with roughly 9.5% seen just once and 9.5% to 13% held by the top ten. Sequenced material: PBMCs from the stem cell graft donor, taken from the stem cell graft. The receptors derive from a human donor who donated a stem cell graft to a child with SCID.

The chain carries TRBV18 and TRBJ2-3; D not resolved. CDR3 length: 10 amino acids. V lost 6 bases and J 9 bases, leaving 7 bases between the germline ends. CDR1 is KGHSH and CDR2 is LQKENI in the germline V gene. The CDR3 sequence is CASSDETQYF. For the CDR3, the DNA is TGTGCCAGCTCTGACGAGACGCAGTATTTT.

There are many counts of this clonotype. The genes are TRBV10-3 and TRBJ2-1, with D perhaps TRBD1 (5 bases). CDR1 and CDR2 from the germline V gene are ENHRY and SYGVKD. The CDR3 consists of 13 residues. Deletions cut 10 bases from V and 4 bases from J, with 14 bases between. CDR3 in amino acids: CASKMDIYNEQFF. The CDR3 DNA follows: TGTGCCAGCAAGATGGACATTTACAATGAGCAGTTCTTC.

This clonotype was counted between two and nine times. The chain links TRBV5-1 to TRBJ2-3; D is unclear. V gave up 4 bases and J gave up 3 bases, with 12 bases separating them. This CDR3 comprises 14 residues. Germline V lookup: CDR1 SGHRS, CDR2 YFSETQ. The CDR3 DNA reads as TGCGCCAGCAGCCCGGCCCTAGGGACAGATACGCAGTATTTT. Protein: CASSPALGTDTQYF.

J is TRBJ2-7 and V is TRBV10-3; TRBD1 matches 7 bases. The CDR3 is 17 amino acids. Unmatched junction bases numbered 17, after V lost 3 bases and J lost 6 bases. Looked up from germline, CDR1 is ENHRY and CDR2 is SYGVKD. The CDR3 is CAISDPQTGTVWAEQYF. CDR3 coding DNA: TGTGCCATCAGTGACCCTCAGACCGGGACAGTTTGGGCCGAGCAGTACTTC.

The chain uses TRBV27 and TRBJ1-6; D not certain. Per the germline V gene, CDR1 is MNHEY and CDR2 is SMNVEV (reference sequence). V gave up 9 bases and J gave up 7 bases, with 7 bases separating them. The CDR3 is 11 amino acids. In DNA form, the CDR3 reads TGTGCCAGTGCTTACAATTCACCCCTCCACTTT. It translates to CASAYNSPLHF.

This clonotype was seen only a few times. The gene calls are TRBV5-1 and TRBJ2-4; TRBD1 aligns across 8 bases. Germline CDR1 and CDR2: SGHRS and YFSETQ. Unmatched junction bases numbered 8, after V lost 0 bases and J lost 0 bases. This CDR3 is 18 amino acids long. The CDR3: CASSLDRGESLAKNIQYF. Here the CDR3 DNA reads TGCGCCAGCAGCTTGGACAGGGGGGAATCCCTAGCCAAAAACATTCAGTACTTC.

The chain combines TRBV12-5 with TRBJ2-2; D may be TRBD1 or TRBD2 (5 bases each). Germline CDR1 reads LGHNT; CDR2 reads FRNRAP. V lost 2 bases to trimming and J lost 4 bases, with 11 bases between them. The length of the CDR3 is 15 residues. The CDR3 bases are TGTGCTAGTGGTTTGTTGTCCGGGGCCACCGGGGAGCTGTTTTTT. It is translated as CASGLLSGATGELFF. Looking up the rest from reference TRBV12-5 and TRBJ2-2 gives the full variable domain: DARVTQTPRHKVTEMGQEVTMRCQPILGHNTVFWYRQTMMQGLELLAYFRNRAPLDDSGMPKDRFSAEMPDATLATLKIQPSEPRDSAVYFCASGLLSGATGELFFGEGSRLTVL.

This clonotype was recorded a few times. V gene TRBV20-1 combines with J gene TRBJ2-2; the D gene is possibly TRBD1 (6 bases). The CDR3 runs to 16 residues. The V gene's germline CDR1 is DFQATT and CDR2 SNEGSKA (reference sequence). V was cut by 0 bases and J by 7 bases, with 18 bases left in between. The CDR3 reads CSARDKGHQQGGELFF. CDR3 coding DNA: TGCAGTGCTAGAGATAAGGGACACCAACAGGGCGGGGAGCTGTTTTTT.

Only a few counts were recorded for this clonotype. The genes are TRBV18 and TRBJ2-7, with 10 bases matching TRBD1. CDR3 length: 14 residues. Trimming took 1 base from V and 5 from J; bases not matched to a gene: 2. Germline V gives CDR1 KGHSH, CDR2 LQKENI. The CDR3 sequence is CASSPRQGANEQYF. The DNA of the CDR3 is TGTGCCAGCTCACCACGACAGGGGGCGAACGAGCAGTACTTC. Variable domain in full (rest from reference TRBV18 and TRBJ2-7): NAGVMQNPRHLVRRRGQEARLRCSPMKGHSHVYWYRQLPEEGLKFMVYLQKENIIDESGMPKERFSAEFPKEGPSILRIQQVVRGDSAAYFCASSPRQGANEQYFGPGTRLTVT.

This clonotype occurred once. The rearrangement uses TRBV7-9 and TRBJ2-1; D may be TRBD1 (5 bases). V was trimmed by 5 bases and J by 1 base, leaving 15 bases between them. The CDR3 is 16 amino acids. Germline V gives CDR1 SEHNR, CDR2 FQNEAQ (reference sequence). CDR3 sequence (DNA): TGTGCCAGCAGCAGGAGACAGCTGACATCCTACAATGAGCAGTTCTTC. This codes for CASSRRQLTSYNEQFF.

This clonotype was seen repeatedly, ten times or more. The J gene is TRBJ2-3, the V gene TRBV12-3 or TRBV12-4; no clear D gene. The ends were cut back, 10 bases at V and 2 bases at J, with 7 bases in the middle. The CDR3 totals 11 residues. CDR3 nucleotide sequence: TGTGCCACACTTTCCACAGATACGCAGTATTTT. It codes for CATLSTDTQYF.

This clonotype was seen only a few times. The gene calls are TRBV6-1 and TRBJ2-3; D might be TRBD1 (6 bases). Germline V gene lookup returns CDR1 MNHNS and CDR2 SASEGT. The CDR3 loop spans 15 amino acids. V was cut by 5 bases and J by 0 bases, with 12 bases left in between. CDR3 sequence reads: CASSKIGQSTDTQYF. In DNA form, the CDR3 reads TGTGCCAGCAGTAAAATAGGACAGAGCACAGATACGCAGTATTTT.

This chain links TRBV5-1 with TRBJ2-7, with TRBD2 matching 8 bases. Germline CDR1 SGHRS, CDR2 YFSETQ. V shed 4 bases, J shed 2 bases, and the junction held 5 bases outside the gene matches. The CDR3 is 14 residues long. The CDR3 loop is CASSPELAAYEQYF. Written as DNA, the CDR3 is TGCGCCAGCAGCCCAGAACTAGCGGCCTACGAGCAGTACTTC. Supplemented by reference TRBV5-1 and TRBJ2-7, the full variable domain reads KAGVTQTPRYLIKTRGQQVTLSCSPISGHRSVSWYQQTPGQGLQFLFEYFSETQRNKGNFPGRFSGRQFSNSRSEMNVSTLELGDSALYLCASSPELAAYEQYFGPGTRLTVT.

This clonotype has only a few counts. This rearrangement joins TRBV20-1 to TRBJ2-7, with 8 positions matching TRBD1. The CDR3 has 15 amino acids. Germline-derived CDR1 and CDR2 are DFQATT and SNEGSKA (reference sequence). V shed 2 bases, J shed 2 bases, and the junction held 8 bases outside the gene matches. DNA of the CDR3: TGCAGTGCTAGACCTGACAGGGGTCAACCCTACGAGCAGTACTTC. The encoded protein is CSARPDRGQPYEQYF.

The chain employs TRBV3-1 and TRBJ2-1; 7 nucleotides line up with TRBD2. The CDR3 has 15 amino acids. V lost 0 bases, J lost 7 bases, and 6 bases stayed unmatched. Germline-derived CDR1 and CDR2 are LGHDT and YNNKEL (reference sequence). Here the CDR3 reads CASSQDGGSINEQFF. The CDR3 DNA is TGTGCCAGCAGCCAAGACGGGGGGTCGATTAATGAGCAGTTCTTC.

This clonotype was detected only a few times. The chain couples TRBV6-5 to TRBJ2-3; D ambiguous. Germline CDR1 reads MNHEY; CDR2 reads SVGAGI. V gave up 8 bases and J gave up 0 bases, with 6 bases separating them. The length of the CDR3 is 12 residues. The CDR3 loop is CASGTSTDTQYF. As DNA, the CDR3 is TGTGCCAGCGGTACTAGCACAGATACGCAGTATTTT.

CDR3 protein: CASSPGLEPYEQYF. The DNA for the CDR3 is TGTGCCAGCAGCCCGGGACTAGAACCCTACGAGCAGTACTTC. The V and J genes are TRBV9 and TRBJ2-7, with 8 bases lining up with TRBD2. With 4 bases clipped from V and 2 bases from J, the junction kept 5 bases outside the gene matches. Germline lookup yields CDR1 SGDLS and CDR2 YYNGEE. This CDR3 has 14 amino acids.

The gene calls are TRBV2 and TRBJ2-7; D gene uncertain. From germline, CDR1 is SNHLY and CDR2 FYNNEI. V lost 1 base to trimming and J lost 3 bases, with 10 bases between them. The CDR3 has 14 amino acids. CDR3 protein: CASSEEGQRYEQYF. DNA for the CDR3: TGTGCCAGCAGTGAAGAAGGGCAGCGCTACGAGCAGTACTTC.

This clonotype has ten or more counts. The rearrangement uses TRBV3-1 and TRBJ2-1; D is perhaps TRBD2 (6 bases). The CDR3 has 12 amino acids. V lost 4 bases and J lost 12, with 13 bases in between. Germline loops: CDR1 LGHDT, CDR2 YNNKEL (reference sequence). In DNA, the CDR3 is TGTGCCAGCAGCCCGAACGGGCGGGGGCAGTTCTTC. This encodes CASSPNGRGQFF.

This clonotype showed up just a few times. The CDR3 loop reads CASGAGDLSPLHF. The CDR3 coding sequence is TGTGCCAGCGGGGCAGGGGATCTTTCACCCCTCCACTTT. This chain joins TRBV6-6 and TRBJ1-6, with D possibly TRBD1 on 6 matching bases. Germline V gives CDR1 MNHNY, CDR2 SVGAGI (reference sequence). This CDR3 has 13 residues. V lost 8 bases and J lost 9, with 14 bases in between.